These 27 T cell receptor beta chains originate from one sample sequenced in a study of cytomegalovirus exposure and HLA in healthy donors. The PCR was carried out with 60 Vbeta primers and 13 Jbeta primers. The method was immunoSEQ multiplex PCR; TCRdb's version includes in-frame clones alone and lacks a portion of them. The profile shows around 150,000 clones, around four fifths of them singletons. Sequencing was carried out using PBMCs. These receptors originate from a male donor in good health and CMV-seropositive.

This clone has just a few counts. The chain combines TRBV5-1 with TRBJ1-2; D remains unclear. Per germline, CDR1 SGHRS and CDR2 YFSETQ. Trimming pared 1 base from V and 2 bases from J, leaving 15 bases between. The CDR3 runs 16 residues. CDR3: CASSLIGVTRNYGYTF. In DNA form, the CDR3 reads TGCGCCAGCAGCTTGATCGGGGTGACCAGGAACTATGGCTACACCTTC.

This clone was seen only a few times. The chain combines TRBV10-3 with TRBJ1-1; 9 positions match TRBD1. Germline CDR1 reads ENHRY; CDR2 reads SYGVKD. With 6 bases clipped from V and 5 bases from J, the junction kept 7 bases outside the gene matches. The CDR3 covers 14 residues. The CDR3 coding sequence is TGTGCCATCAGGCCACAGGGGGCCGGGACTGAAGCTTTCTTT. It encodes CAIRPQGAGTEAFF.

There are a few counts of this clone. The genes are TRBV11-3 and TRBJ1-1; D remains unclear. Germline V gene data show CDR1 as SGHNT and CDR2 as YENEEA. The V gene lost 0 bases and the J gene lost 4 bases, with 6 bases spanning the gap. The CDR3 loop spans 13 amino acids. The CDR3 DNA reads TGTGCCAGCAGCTTAGACGTCAGCACTGAAGCTTTCTTT. Protein sequence: CASSLDVSTEAFF.

The rearrangement uses TRBV5-1 and TRBJ2-3, with a possible D match to TRBD2 (6 bases). Germline V gene lookup returns CDR1 SGHRS and CDR2 YFSETQ. Trimming removed 3 bases at V and 0 bases at J, with 11 bases between. The CDR3 contains 15 residues. In nucleotides, the CDR3 is TGCGCCAGCAGCTGGGGGACTCTAAGCACAGATACGCAGTATTTT. Its translation: CASSWGTLSTDTQYF.

The gene calls are TRBV6-5 and TRBJ1-2, with 7 bases lining up with TRBD1. In germline, CDR1 is MNHEY, CDR2 SVGAGI. The ends lost 4 bases at V and 0 bases at J; junction bases unmatched: 8. The CDR3 covers 16 residues. The DNA for the CDR3 is TGTGCCAGCAGTTTCTCTCGGGACAGCCCTAACTATGGCTACACCTTC. Its protein is CASSFSRDSPNYGYTF.

This clone was observed a few times. The rearrangement joins TRBV2 to TRBJ1-2, with a weak D call TRBD1 (6 bases). CDR1 and CDR2 (germline): SNHLY, FYNNEI. CDR3 length: 13 amino acids. Trimming took off 6 bases at V and 6 bases at J, with 14 bases between the two ends. CDR3 residues: CASSLQGVDGYTF. For the CDR3, the DNA is TGTGCCAGCAGCCTACAGGGTGTCGATGGCTACACCTTC.

This clone was recorded once. Sequence at one end of the junction differs from germline and may be a read error. The genes are TRBV7-9 and TRBJ2-5, with 9 positions matching TRBD2. This CDR3 comprises 12 residues. Germline CDR1 SEHNR, CDR2 FQNEAQ (reference sequence). CDR3 sequence (DNA): TGTTCCAGCAGCCGTAGCGGGGGGACCCAGTACTTC. It encodes CSSSRSGGTQYF. The full variable domain, rest sourced from reference TRBV7-9 and TRBJ2-5, is DTGVSQNPRHKITKRGQNVTFRCDPISEHNRLYWYRQTLGQGPEFLTYFQNEAQLEKSRLLSDRFSAERPKGSFSTLEIQRTEQGDSAMYLCSSSRSGGTQYFGPGTRLLVL.

The CDR3 is CASSVGEGQGPWAYGYTF. The CDR3 DNA follows: TGTGCCAGCAGCGTAGGAGAGGGCCAGGGGCCCTGGGCCTATGGCTACACCTTC. V gene TRBV9 combines with J gene TRBJ1-2, with a weak D call TRBD1 (6 bases). Per the germline V gene, CDR1 is SGDLS and CDR2 is YYNGEE. Trimming took off 0 bases at V and 4 bases at J, with 22 bases between the two ends. The CDR3 has 18 amino acids.

This sequence joins TRBV5-6 and TRBJ1-1; 9 nucleotides align to TRBD1. The V gene end was trimmed by 5 bases and the J gene end by 1 base; junction bases not matched to a gene: 3. The CDR3 loop spans 14 amino acids. The germline V gene encodes CDR1 SGHDT and CDR2 YYEEEE. The CDR3 sequence is CASRGQGRNTEAFF. The CDR3 DNA follows: TGTGCCAGCAGGGGACAGGGACGGAACACTGAAGCTTTCTTT.

The chain links TRBV4-2 to TRBJ2-3; D uncertain. Germline V gene sequence: CDR1 LGHNA, CDR2 YNFKEQ. The CDR3 spans 15 residues. V was cut by 4 bases and J by 2 bases, with 13 bases left in between. The CDR3, as DNA: TGTGCCAGCAGCCGCCTGAGCACTCCCACAGATACGCAGTATTTT. It translates to CASSRLSTPTDTQYF.

This clone was seen once. The rearrangement links TRBV7-9 to TRBJ1-4; tentative D call: TRBD1 (6 bases). The CDR3 runs 13 residues. V lost 2 bases, J lost 7 bases, and 8 bases lay in between. From germline, CDR1 is SEHNR and CDR2 FQNEAQ (reference sequence). CDR3 in amino acids: CASSLTGTEKLFF. For the CDR3, the DNA is TGTGCCAGCAGCTTAACAGGGACTGAAAAACTGTTTTTT.

The CDR3 DNA reads TGCGCCAGCAGCCCGGCCTTACAGGGACAGGGCCGAGATACGCAGTATTTT. Translation gives CASSPALQGQGRDTQYF. The rearrangement joins TRBV4-1 to TRBJ2-3; 9 bases align to TRBD1. The germline CDR1 and CDR2 sequences are MGHRA and YSYEKL. The CDR3 consists of 17 residues. With V trimmed by 4 bases and J by 5 bases, 13 bases remained unmatched.

The chain uses TRBV4-3 and TRBJ1-2; unclear D gene. The V gene lost 0 bases and the J gene lost 3 bases, with 14 bases spanning the gap. The V gene's germline CDR1 is LGHNA and CDR2 YSLEER. This CDR3 region has 16 residues. Written as DNA, the CDR3 is TGCGCCAGCAGCCAAGATCTATCGGAGACTTACTATGGCTACACCTTC. Translating gives CASSQDLSETYYGYTF.

This clone has just a few counts. This rearrangement joins TRBV4-3 to TRBJ1-1; no clear D. CDR1 and CDR2 (germline): LGHNA, YSLEER. V was trimmed by 1 base and J by 0 bases, leaving 9 bases between them. CDR3 length: 15 residues. Here the CDR3 DNA reads TGCGCCAGCAGCCAAGTCTTTTCCCTGAACACTGAAGCTTTCTTT. Residues: CASSQVFSLNTEAFF.

The chain combines TRBV6-1 with TRBJ1-6; D unclear. This CDR3 region has 19 residues. Germline lookup yields CDR1 MNHNS and CDR2 SASEGT. The V and J ends lost 2 bases and 1 base respectively, with 18 bases between them. CDR3 in amino acids: CASSERSGSLGSYNSPLHF. CDR3 coding DNA: TGTGCCAGCAGTGAACGGAGCGGATCCTTGGGATCCTATAATTCACCCCTCCACTTT.

There are a few counts of this clone. This chain links TRBV5-5 with TRBJ2-5, with 8 bases matching TRBD2. Trimming removed 6 bases from V and 1 base from J; junction bases left unmatched: 11. The germline gives CDR1 SGHKS, CDR2 YYEKEE (reference sequence). This CDR3 spans 16 amino acids. CDR3 residues: CASTLGSGGFQETQYF. The CDR3 DNA is TGTGCCAGCACGCTGGGGAGCGGGGGTTTCCAAGAGACCCAGTACTTC.

This sequence joins TRBV4-3 and TRBJ2-5; D is possibly TRBD1 (6 bases). This CDR3 is 16 amino acids long. V lost 1 base, J lost 3 bases, and 15 bases lay in between. Germline V gene data show CDR1 as LGHNA and CDR2 as YSLEER. This chain's CDR3 is CASSQASRDTEETQYF. The CDR3 DNA reads as TGCGCCAGCAGCCAAGCATCCCGGGACACTGAAGAGACCCAGTACTTC.

In its sample, this clone was seen once. The chain is built from TRBV11-2 and TRBJ2-1, with TRBD1 matching 7 bases. The germline V gene has CDR1 SGHAT and CDR2 FQNNGV. The CDR3 is 16 residues long. Trimming took 4 bases from V and 3 from J; bases not matched to a gene: 9. Here the CDR3 DNA reads TGTGCCAGCAGCTCCGAGGACAGGTTGAACTACAATGAGCAGTTCTTC. Residues: CASSSEDRLNYNEQFF.

This clone was counted a few times. The chain uses TRBV5-6 and TRBJ2-7, with D perhaps TRBD2 (5 bases). The CDR3 covers 13 residues. V lost 0 bases and J lost 6, with 10 bases in between. Germline V lookup: CDR1 SGHDT, CDR2 YYEEEE. This CDR3 is CASSLGGNGEQYF. CDR3 in DNA: TGTGCCAGCAGCTTGGGAGGGAACGGCGAGCAGTACTTC. Looking up the rest from reference TRBV5-6 and TRBJ2-7 gives the full variable domain: DAGVTQSPTHLIKTRGQQVTLRCSPKSGHDTVSWYQQALGQGPQFIFQYYEEEERQRGNFPDRFSGHQFPNYSSELNVNALLLGDSALYLCASSLGGNGEQYFGPGTRLTVT.

The CDR3 spells CASSTPLASDTQYF. CDR3 sequence (DNA): TGTGCCAGCAGCACGCCGCTAGCGTCAGATACGCAGTATTTT. This chain connects TRBV7-3 to TRBJ2-3; a possible D gene is TRBD2 (6 bases). Trimming took 5 bases from V and 4 from J, leaving 13 bases between them. CDR3 size: 14 residues. CDR1 and CDR2 from the germline V gene are SGHTA and FQGTGA.

The chain is built from TRBV5-1 and TRBJ2-3; tentative D call: TRBD1 (5 bases). V was trimmed by 0 bases and J by 3 bases, leaving 14 bases between them. CDR1 is SGHRS and CDR2 is YFSETQ in the germline V gene. The CDR3 has 16 amino acids. This CDR3 is CASSLGWGRSTDTQYF. CDR3 DNA sequence: TGCGCCAGCAGCTTGGGGTGGGGCCGAAGTACAGATACGCAGTATTTT.

The rearrangement joins TRBV2 to TRBJ2-2; 8 positions agree with TRBD1. J gave up 5 bases and V 6 bases, and 5 bases lay outside the gene matches. This CDR3 comprises 14 residues. Per germline, CDR1 SNHLY and CDR2 FYNNEI. The CDR3 loop reads CASRVDRGTGELFF. CDR3 coding DNA: TGTGCCAGCAGGGTTGACAGGGGTACCGGGGAGCTGTTTTTT.

This clone was detected only a few times. This rearrangement joins TRBV7-2 to TRBJ1-2; 9 bases align to TRBD1. V trimming: 6 bases; J trimming: 6 bases; junction bases outside the gene matches: 8. The germline V gene has CDR1 SGHTA and CDR2 FQGNSA. CDR3 size: 14 residues. The CDR3: CASRREQGADGYTF. CDR3 DNA sequence: TGTGCCAGCAGACGCGAACAGGGGGCTGATGGCTACACCTTC. Combining the CDR3 with reference TRBV7-2 and TRBJ1-2 gives the whole variable domain GAGVSQSPSNKVTEKGKDVELRCDPISGHTALYWYRQSLGQGLEFLIYFQGNSAPDKSGLPSDRFSAERTGGSVSTLTIQRTQQEDSAVYLCASRREQGADGYTFGSGTRLTVV.

V usage is TRBV5-1 and J usage is TRBJ2-2, with D maybe TRBD2 (6 bases). The CDR3 runs 15 residues. With 1 base removed from V and 5 bases from J, the gap between germline ends came to 12 bases. The V gene's germline CDR1 is SGHRS and CDR2 YFSETQ. CDR3 amino acids: CASSLFASETGELFF. CDR3 nucleotides: TGCGCCAGCAGCTTGTTCGCTAGCGAGACCGGGGAGCTGTTTTTT.

The genes are TRBV7-2 and TRBJ1-1; D is unresolved. This CDR3 has 13 residues. Germline V CDR1 and CDR2: SGHTA, FQGNSA. V lost 5 bases and J lost 0, with 7 bases in between. The CDR3 here is CASSPYLNTEAFF. CDR3 bases: TGTGCCAGCAGCCCTTATCTGAACACTGAAGCTTTCTTT.

This chain connects TRBV19 to TRBJ2-3, with 12 bases lining up with TRBD1. Trimming removed 5 bases from V and 6 bases from J; junction bases left unmatched: 3. The CDR3 length is 14 residues. Germline V gene data show CDR1 as LNHDA and CDR2 as SQIVND (reference sequence). CDR3 in amino acids: CASSGTGGADTQYF. CDR3 coding DNA: TGTGCCAGTAGTGGGACAGGGGGCGCGGATACGCAGTATTTT. Combining the CDR3 with reference TRBV19 and TRBJ2-3 gives the whole variable domain DGGITQSPKYLFRKEGQNVTLSCEQNLNHDAMYWYRQDPGQGLRLIYYSQIVNDFQKGDIAEGYSVSREKKESFPLTVTSAQKNPTAFYLCASSGTGGADTQYFGPGTRLTVL.

The CDR3 protein is CASSRDRGIDEQYF. In DNA, the CDR3 is TGCGCCAGCAGCCGAGACAGGGGTATAGACGAGCAGTACTTC. The chain links TRBV5-1 to TRBJ2-7; TRBD1 agrees at 8 bases. The CDR3 is 14 residues long. The J segment lost 5 bases and the V segment lost 4 bases, leaving 8 bases of the junction unmatched. CDR1 and CDR2 from the germline V gene are SGHRS and YFSETQ.